The present T cell receptor (beta chain) was sequenced within a study of vaccination effects on CD4 cells after COVID-19. Antigen-specific CD4+ T cells were expanded (with viral peptide pools) by the ViraFEST assay ahead of sequencing. Isolation of CD4+ T cells took place after less than twelve days of culture. Vaccine recipients, nucleocapsid antibody negative, had no prior SARS-CoV-2 infection. In germline, CDR1 is MNHEY, CDR2 SVGAGI. The CDR3 is 15 amino acids. V was shortened by 2 bases and J by 7 bases, with 14 bases between the two germline ends. Remarks on this clone: Its antigen remains unidentified.

Clones were read by immunoSEQ multiplex PCR, and TCRdb kept only the in-frame ones, dropping some. The sample carries roughly 42,000 clones, 77% recorded once. The chain is built from TRBV6-5 and TRBJ2-2; tentatively, D is TRBD1 or TRBD2 (5 bases each). The specimen comprised CD4+ T cells from PBMCs cultured with HCoV-NL63 spike peptides, sampled before COVID-19 vaccination. The clonotype was recovered from a human donor who received a COVID-19 vaccine. The CDR3 nucleotides read TGTGCCAGCAGTTACCTCGGGACCCAGGGCGGGGAGCTGTTTTTT. Its translation: CASSYLGTQGGELFF.